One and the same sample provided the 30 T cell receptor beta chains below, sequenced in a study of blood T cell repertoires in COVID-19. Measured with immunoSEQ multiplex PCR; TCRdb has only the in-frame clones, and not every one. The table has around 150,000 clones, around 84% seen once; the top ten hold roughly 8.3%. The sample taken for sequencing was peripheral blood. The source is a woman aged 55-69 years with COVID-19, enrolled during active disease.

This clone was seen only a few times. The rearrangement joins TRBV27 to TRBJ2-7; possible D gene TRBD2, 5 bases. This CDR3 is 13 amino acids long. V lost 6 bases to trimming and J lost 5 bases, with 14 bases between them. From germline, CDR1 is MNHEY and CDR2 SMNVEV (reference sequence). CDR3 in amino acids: CASRRVVGHEQYF. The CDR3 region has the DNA TGTGCCAGCAGGCGGGTCGTAGGCCACGAGCAGTACTTC.

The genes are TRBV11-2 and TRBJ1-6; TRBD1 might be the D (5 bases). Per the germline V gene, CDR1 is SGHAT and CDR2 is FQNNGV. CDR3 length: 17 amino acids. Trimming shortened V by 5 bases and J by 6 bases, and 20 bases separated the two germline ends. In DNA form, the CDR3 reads TGTGCCAGCAGCGGGGCGGTTATAGCAAATTCTAATTCACCCCTCCACTTT. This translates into CASSGAVIANSNSPLHF.

CDR3 residues: CASSKASNHSYEQYF. CDR3 nucleotide sequence: TGTGCCAGCAGCAAAGCTAGCAACCACTCCTACGAGCAGTACTTC. This rearrangement joins TRBV21-1 to TRBJ2-7; TRBD2, the table's D call, was not compared with the DNA. TRBV21-1 is a pseudogene locus. The CDR3 covers 15 residues.

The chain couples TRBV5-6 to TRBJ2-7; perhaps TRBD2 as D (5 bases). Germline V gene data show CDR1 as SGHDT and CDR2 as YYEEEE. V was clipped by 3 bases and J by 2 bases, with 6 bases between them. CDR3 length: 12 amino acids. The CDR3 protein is CASSSGTYEQYF. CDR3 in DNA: TGTGCCAGCAGCTCCGGGACCTACGAGCAGTACTTC.

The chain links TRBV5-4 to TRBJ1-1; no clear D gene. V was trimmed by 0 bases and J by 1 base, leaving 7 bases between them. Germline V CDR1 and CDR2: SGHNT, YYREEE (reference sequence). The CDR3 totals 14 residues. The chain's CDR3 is CASSLATANTEAFF. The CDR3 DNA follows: TGTGCCAGCAGCTTGGCCACAGCGAACACTGAAGCTTTCTTT.

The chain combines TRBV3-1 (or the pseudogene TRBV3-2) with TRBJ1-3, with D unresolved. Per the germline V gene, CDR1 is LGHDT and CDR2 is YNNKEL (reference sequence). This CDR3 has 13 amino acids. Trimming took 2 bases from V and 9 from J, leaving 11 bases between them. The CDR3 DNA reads TGTGCCAGCAGCCAATCAAGTTTCAGCACCATATATTTT. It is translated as CASSQSSFSTIYF.

The CDR3 sequence: CASSLGPKLYNSPLHF. Written as DNA, the CDR3 is TGTGCCAGCAGCTTAGGCCCAAAACTGTATAATTCACCCCTCCACTTT. V usage is TRBV7-4 and J usage is TRBJ1-6; D remains unclear. The germline V and J ends were trimmed by 1 base and 4 bases, with 11 bases remaining between them. The CDR3 sequence is 16 residues long. The germline V gene encodes CDR1 SGHVT and CDR2 SQSDAQ.

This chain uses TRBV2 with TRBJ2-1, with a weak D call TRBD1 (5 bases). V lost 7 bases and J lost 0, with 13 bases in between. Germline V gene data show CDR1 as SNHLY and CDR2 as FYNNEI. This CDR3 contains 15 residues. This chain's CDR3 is CASKRGGSSYNEQFF. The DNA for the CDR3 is TGTGCCAGCAAAAGGGGCGGTTCCTCCTACAATGAGCAGTTCTTC.

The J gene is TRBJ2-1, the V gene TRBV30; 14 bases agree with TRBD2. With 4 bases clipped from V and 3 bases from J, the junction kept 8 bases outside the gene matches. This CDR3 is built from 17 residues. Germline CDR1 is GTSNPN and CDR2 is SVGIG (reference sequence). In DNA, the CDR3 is TGTGCCTGGATTCCAAGGGGACTAGCGGGGGTCTACAATGAGCAGTTCTTC. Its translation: CAWIPRGLAGVYNEQFF.

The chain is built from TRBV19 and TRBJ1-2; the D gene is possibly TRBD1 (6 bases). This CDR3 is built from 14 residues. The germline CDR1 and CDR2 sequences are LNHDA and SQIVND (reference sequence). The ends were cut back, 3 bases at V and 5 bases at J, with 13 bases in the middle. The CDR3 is CASSIGQTTYGYTF. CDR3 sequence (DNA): TGTGCCAGTAGTATTGGACAGACTACTTATGGCTACACCTTC.

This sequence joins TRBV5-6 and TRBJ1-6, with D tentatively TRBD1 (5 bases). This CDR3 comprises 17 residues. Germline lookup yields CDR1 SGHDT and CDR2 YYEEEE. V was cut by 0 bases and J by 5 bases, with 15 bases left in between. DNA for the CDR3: TGTGCCAGCAGCTTGGCCGGGGGAGACTTTAATAATTCACCCCTCCACTTT. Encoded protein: CASSLAGGDFNNSPLHF. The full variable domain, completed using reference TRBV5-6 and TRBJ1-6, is DAGVTQSPTHLIKTRGQQVTLRCSPKSGHDTVSWYQQALGQGPQFIFQYYEEEERQRGNFPDRFSGHQFPNYSSELNVNALLLGDSALYLCASSLAGGDFNNSPLHFGNGTRLTVT.

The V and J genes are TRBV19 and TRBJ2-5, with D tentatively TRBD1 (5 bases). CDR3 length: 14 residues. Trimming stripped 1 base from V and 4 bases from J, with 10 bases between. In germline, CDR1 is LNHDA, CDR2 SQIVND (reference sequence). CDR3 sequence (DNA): TGTGCCAGTAGTATAGTGGGGCAGGGAGAGACCCAGTACTTC. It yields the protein CASSIVGQGETQYF.

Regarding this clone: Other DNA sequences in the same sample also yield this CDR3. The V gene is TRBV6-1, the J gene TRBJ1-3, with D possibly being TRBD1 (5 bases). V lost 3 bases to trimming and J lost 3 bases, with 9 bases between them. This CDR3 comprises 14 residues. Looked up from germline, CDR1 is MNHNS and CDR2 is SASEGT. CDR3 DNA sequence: TGTGCCAGCAGTGATGGGGCAAGTGGAAACACCATATATTTT. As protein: CASSDGASGNTIYF.

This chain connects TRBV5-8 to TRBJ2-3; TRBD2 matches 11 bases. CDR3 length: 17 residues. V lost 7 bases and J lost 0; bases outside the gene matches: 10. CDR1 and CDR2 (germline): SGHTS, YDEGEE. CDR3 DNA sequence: TGTGCCAGCGGGATGGATAGACTAGCGGGGAGCACAGATACGCAGTATTTT. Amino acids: CASGMDRLAGSTDTQYF. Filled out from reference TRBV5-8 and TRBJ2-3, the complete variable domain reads EAGVTQSPTHLIKTRGQQATLRCSPISGHTSVYWYQQALGLGLQFLLWYDEGEERNRGNFPPRFSGRQFPNYSSELNVNALELEDSALYLCASGMDRLAGSTDTQYFGPGTRLTVL.

CDR3 sequence reads: CASSPYDSSTDTQYF. For the CDR3, the DNA is TGTGCCAGCAGTCCCTATGACTCGTCCACAGATACGCAGTATTTT. This chain joins TRBV27 and TRBJ2-3; the D is unclear. V lost 5 bases and J 2 bases, leaving 14 bases between the germline ends. CDR1 MNHEY and CDR2 SMNVEV come from the germline V gene (reference sequence). The CDR3 is made up of 15 amino acids.

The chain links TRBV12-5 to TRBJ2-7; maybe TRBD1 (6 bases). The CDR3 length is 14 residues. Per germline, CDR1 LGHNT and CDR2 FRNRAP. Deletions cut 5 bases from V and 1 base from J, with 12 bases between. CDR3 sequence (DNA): TGTGCTAGTGGTGCGGCAGGGGAATCCTACGAGCAGTACTTC. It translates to CASGAAGESYEQYF.

CDR3 region: CASRTGGGNQPQHF. The CDR3 bases are TGTGCCAGCAGGACAGGGGGCGGCAATCAGCCCCAGCATTTT. The gene calls are TRBV2 and TRBJ1-5, with TRBD1 matching over 10 bases. V shed 6 bases and J 2 bases; nucleotides not matched to a gene: 1. The CDR3 is 14 amino acids. The germline gives CDR1 SNHLY, CDR2 FYNNEI.

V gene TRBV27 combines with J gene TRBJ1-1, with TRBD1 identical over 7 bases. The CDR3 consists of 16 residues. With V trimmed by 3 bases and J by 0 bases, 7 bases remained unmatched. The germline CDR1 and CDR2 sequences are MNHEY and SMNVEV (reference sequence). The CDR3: CASSFRGQPLNTEAFF. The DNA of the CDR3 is TGTGCCAGCAGTTTTAGGGGGCAGCCTCTGAACACTGAAGCTTTCTTT.

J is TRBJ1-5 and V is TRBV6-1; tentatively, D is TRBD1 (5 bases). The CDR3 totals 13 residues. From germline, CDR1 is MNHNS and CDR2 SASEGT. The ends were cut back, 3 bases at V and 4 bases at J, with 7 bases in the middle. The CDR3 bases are TGTGCCAGCAGTGACAGGGCAAATCAGCCCCAGCATTTT. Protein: CASSDRANQPQHF.

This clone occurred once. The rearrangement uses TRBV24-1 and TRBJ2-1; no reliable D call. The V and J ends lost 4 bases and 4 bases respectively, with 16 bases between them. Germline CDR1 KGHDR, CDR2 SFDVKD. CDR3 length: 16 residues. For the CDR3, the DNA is TGTGCCACCAGTGACCCCCAAACGGCGGTATACAATGAGCAGTTCTTC. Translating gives CATSDPQTAVYNEQFF.

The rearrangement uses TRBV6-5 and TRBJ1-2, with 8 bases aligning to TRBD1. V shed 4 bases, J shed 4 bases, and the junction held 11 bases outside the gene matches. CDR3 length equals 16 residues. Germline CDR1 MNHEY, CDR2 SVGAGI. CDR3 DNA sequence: TGTGCCAGCAGTTTATCTGGACAGGGAGAAGGCTATGGCTACACCTTC. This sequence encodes CASSLSGQGEGYGYTF.

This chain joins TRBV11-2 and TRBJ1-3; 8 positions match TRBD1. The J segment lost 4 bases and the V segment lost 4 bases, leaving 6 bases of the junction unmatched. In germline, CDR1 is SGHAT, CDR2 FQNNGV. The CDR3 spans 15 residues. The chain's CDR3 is CASSSQGANGNTIYF. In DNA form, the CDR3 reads TGTGCCAGCAGCTCCCAGGGGGCGAACGGAAACACCATATATTTT.

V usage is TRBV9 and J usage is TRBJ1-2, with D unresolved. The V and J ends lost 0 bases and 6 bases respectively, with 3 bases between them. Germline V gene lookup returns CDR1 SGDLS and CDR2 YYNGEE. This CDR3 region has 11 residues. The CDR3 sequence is CASSVGDGYTF. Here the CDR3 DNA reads TGTGCCAGCAGCGTAGGAGATGGCTACACCTTC.

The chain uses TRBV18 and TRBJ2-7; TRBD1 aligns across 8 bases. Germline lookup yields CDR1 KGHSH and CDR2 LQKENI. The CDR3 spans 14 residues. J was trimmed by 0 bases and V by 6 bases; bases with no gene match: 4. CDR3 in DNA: TGTGCCAGCTCGAAGGGACAGGACTCCTACGAGCAGTACTTC. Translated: CASSKGQDSYEQYF.

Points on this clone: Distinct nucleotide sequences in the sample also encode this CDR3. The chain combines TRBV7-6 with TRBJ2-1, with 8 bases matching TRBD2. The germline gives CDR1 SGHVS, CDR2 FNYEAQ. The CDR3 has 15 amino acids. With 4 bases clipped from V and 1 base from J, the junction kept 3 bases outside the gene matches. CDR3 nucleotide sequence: TGTGCCAGCAGCTCCCTAGCGGGTTCCTACAATGAGCAGTTCTTC. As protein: CASSSLAGSYNEQFF.

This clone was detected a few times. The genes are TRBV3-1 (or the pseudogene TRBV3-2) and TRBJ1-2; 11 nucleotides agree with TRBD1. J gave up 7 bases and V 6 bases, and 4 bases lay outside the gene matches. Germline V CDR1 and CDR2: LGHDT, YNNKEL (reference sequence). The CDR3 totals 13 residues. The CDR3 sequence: CASSRTGGGGYTF. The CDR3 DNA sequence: TGTGCCAGCAGTCGGACAGGGGGCGGTGGCTACACCTTC.

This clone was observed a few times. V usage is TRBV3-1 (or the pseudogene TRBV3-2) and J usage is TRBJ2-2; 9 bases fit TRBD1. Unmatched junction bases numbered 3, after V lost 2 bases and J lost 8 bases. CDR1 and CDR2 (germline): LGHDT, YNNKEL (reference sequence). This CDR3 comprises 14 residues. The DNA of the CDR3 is TGTGCCAGCAGCCAACAAGGGACAGGGGGGGAGCTGTTTTTT. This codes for CASSQQGTGGELFF.

The DNA for the CDR3 is TGTGCCAGTAGTACCCCTTCGACAGGGAACTATGGCTACACCTTC. This encodes CASSTPSTGNYGYTF. The chain links TRBV19 to TRBJ1-2; 7 nucleotides match TRBD1. V lost 4 bases, J lost 2 bases, and 7 bases stayed unmatched. Germline-derived CDR1 and CDR2 are LNHDA and SQIVND (reference sequence). The CDR3 length is 15 residues. The entire variable domain, with the rest obtained from reference TRBV19 and TRBJ1-2, is as follows: DGGITQSPKYLFRKEGQNVTLSCEQNLNHDAMYWYRQDPGQGLRLIYYSQIVNDFQKGDIAEGYSVSREKKESFPLTVTSAQKNPTAFYLCASSTPSTGNYGYTFGSGTRLTVV.

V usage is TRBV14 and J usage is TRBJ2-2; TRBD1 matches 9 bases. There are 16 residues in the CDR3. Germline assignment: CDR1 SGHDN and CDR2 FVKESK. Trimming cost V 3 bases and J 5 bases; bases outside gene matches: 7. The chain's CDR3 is CASSHGQGLWTGELFF. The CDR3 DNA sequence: TGTGCCAGCAGCCACGGACAGGGGTTGTGGACCGGGGAGCTGTTTTTT.

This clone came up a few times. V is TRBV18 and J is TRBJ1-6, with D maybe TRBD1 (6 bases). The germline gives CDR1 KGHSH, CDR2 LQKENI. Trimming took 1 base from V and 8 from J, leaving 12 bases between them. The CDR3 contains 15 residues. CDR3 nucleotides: TGTGCCAGCTCACCACAGGGGACAACGGATTCACCCCTCCACTTT. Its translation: CASSPQGTTDSPLHF. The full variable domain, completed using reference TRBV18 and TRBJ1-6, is NAGVMQNPRHLVRRRGQEARLRCSPMKGHSHVYWYRQLPEEGLKFMVYLQKENIIDESGMPKERFSAEFPKEGPSILRIQQVVRGDSAAYFCASSPQGTTDSPLHFGNGTRLTVT.